The 14 T cell receptor beta chains given below trace back to one sample, sequenced in a study of pediatric ulcerative colitis. Rectal tissue came from one to two pinch biopsies taken at colonoscopy. Sequencing was performed with immunoSEQ multiplex PCR; in TCRdb, only in-frame clones are kept and a portion is missing. The sample shows about 37,000 clones, roughly 70% of them seen only once. Sequencing was carried out using gut tissue. These receptors originate from a boy aged 10-17 years with severe ulcerative colitis.

This chain joins TRBV6-5 and TRBJ1-2, with 11 bases fitting TRBD1. CDR3 length: 13 residues. With 6 bases clipped from V and 8 bases from J, the junction kept 5 bases outside the gene matches. In germline, CDR1 is MNHEY, CDR2 SVGAGI. CDR3 protein: CASRPGQGEGYTF. The CDR3 DNA reads TGTGCCAGCAGACCGGGACAGGGGGAAGGCTACACCTTC.

This chain links TRBV6-1 with TRBJ2-3, with D possibly matching TRBD2 (6 bases). CDR1 and CDR2 (germline): MNHNS, SASEGT. V gave up 6 bases and J gave up 2 bases, with 12 bases separating them. The CDR3 loop spans 14 amino acids. The CDR3 sequence is CASRPGLPTDTQYF. For the CDR3, the DNA is TGTGCCAGCAGGCCGGGACTTCCCACAGATACGCAGTATTTT.

This rearrangement joins TRBV6-5 to TRBJ2-1, with a weak D call TRBD1 (5 bases). The germline CDR1 and CDR2 sequences are MNHEY and SVGAGI. CDR3 length equals 16 residues. V was pared by 0 bases and J by 5 bases, with 14 bases between. CDR3: CASSYSQGFKNNEQFF. CDR3 nucleotides: TGTGCCAGCAGTTACTCTCAGGGTTTTAAGAACAATGAGCAGTTCTTC.

The chain couples TRBV4-1 to TRBJ1-5, with D unclear. Trimming removed 1 base at V and 0 bases at J, with 7 bases between. Looked up from germline, CDR1 is MGHRA and CDR2 is YSYEKL. The CDR3 has 15 residues. This chain's CDR3 is CASSQVGDSNQPQHF. The CDR3 coding sequence is TGCGCCAGCAGCCAAGTGGGCGATAGCAATCAGCCCCAGCATTTT.

This clone was recorded a few times. The chain is built from TRBV28 and TRBJ1-1; D gene unclear. CDR3 length: 13 amino acids. The ends were cut back, 3 bases at V and 4 bases at J, with 9 bases in the middle. Germline V gives CDR1 MDHEN, CDR2 SYDVKM. CDR3 sequence reads: CASSLFRGTEAFF. The CDR3 coding sequence is TGTGCCAGCAGTTTGTTTCGCGGCACTGAAGCTTTCTTT.

CDR3 bases: TGTGCCAGCAGCTTGGGGCGGGGAGGAAACACCATATATTTT. This gives the protein CASSLGRGGNTIYF. The rearrangement uses TRBV5-6 and TRBJ1-3; no clear D. This CDR3 spans 14 amino acids. The germline V and J ends were trimmed by 0 bases and 4 bases, with 8 bases remaining between them. Germline-derived CDR1 and CDR2 are SGHDT and YYEEEE. Based on the CDR3 plus reference TRBV5-6 and TRBJ1-3, the full variable domain is DAGVTQSPTHLIKTRGQQVTLRCSPKSGHDTVSWYQQALGQGPQFIFQYYEEEERQRGNFPDRFSGHQFPNYSSELNVNALLLGDSALYLCASSLGRGGNTIYFGEGSWLTVV.

This clone was seen a few times. V is TRBV7-8 and J is TRBJ1-1; perhaps TRBD1 as D (6 bases). The CDR3 is made up of 13 amino acids. Germline V gene data show CDR1 as SGHVS and CDR2 as FQNEAQ. Trimming pared 2 bases from V and 4 bases from J, leaving 8 bases between. CDR3 bases: TGTGCCAGCAGCTTACGACAGGTCACTGAAGCTTTCTTT. Protein: CASSLRQVTEAFF.

This clone appeared a few times. V usage is TRBV5-1 and J usage is TRBJ2-5; no clear D gene. V was cut by 4 bases and J by 4 bases, with 8 bases left in between. Germline assignment: CDR1 SGHRS and CDR2 YFSETQ. The CDR3 length is 12 residues. The CDR3 spells CASSPRRETQYF. The DNA of the CDR3 is TGCGCCAGCAGCCCCAGGCGAGAGACCCAGTACTTC.

CDR3 coding DNA: TGTGCCAGCAGCTCTGACTCCTATAATTCACCCCTCCACTTT. Its protein product is CASSSDSYNSPLHF. V usage is TRBV5-4 and J usage is TRBJ1-6; no definite D call. The CDR3 is 14 residues long. From germline, CDR1 is SGHNT and CDR2 YYREEE (reference sequence). V was pared by 3 bases and J by 0 bases, with 4 bases between.

The gene calls are TRBV5-6 and TRBJ1-2; possibly TRBD1 for D (6 bases). Germline V lookup: CDR1 SGHDT, CDR2 YYEEEE. V gave up 2 bases and J gave up 7 bases, with 15 bases separating them. The CDR3 covers 14 residues. This CDR3 is CASSFIRGDRGYTF. DNA of the CDR3: TGTGCCAGCAGCTTTATCAGGGGCGACCGTGGCTACACCTTC.

This clone was picked up one time. The rearrangement links TRBV4-1 to TRBJ1-3; D is unresolved. This CDR3 is 15 amino acids long. Between the trimmed V and J ends, which lost 1 base and 4 bases, there was a span of 11 bases. Germline V gene sequence: CDR1 MGHRA, CDR2 YSYEKL. CDR3 bases: TGCGCCAGCAGCCAAGTAGAGGGTTCCGGAAACACCATATATTTT. It yields the protein CASSQVEGSGNTIYF.

About this clone: In this CDR3 the conserved last residue, phenylalanine or tryptophan, is missing, so a read error is likely. V is TRBV7-8 and J is TRBJ1-6, with D maybe TRBD1 (5 bases). Germline CDR1 and CDR2: SGHVS and FQNEAQ. V shed 5 bases and J shed 7 bases, with 18 bases lying between them. This CDR3 is 16 amino acids long. The CDR3 reads CASSRLEGTLNSPLHL. The CDR3 DNA reads as TGTGCCAGCAGCCGCCTCGAGGGGACTCTCAATTCACCCCTCCACCTT.

In its sample, this clone was seen once. The genes are TRBV5-1 and TRBJ2-3, with 10 positions matching TRBD1. CDR1 and CDR2 (germline): SGHRS, YFSETQ. The CDR3 covers 16 residues. V gave up 4 bases and J gave up 3 bases; unmatched junction bases: 8. The CDR3 nucleotides are TGCGCCAGCAGCCGTTGGACAGGGGGTGTTACAGATACGCAGTATTTT. This codes for CASSRWTGGVTDTQYF.

V and J are TRBV10-2 and TRBJ1-4; tentatively, D is TRBD1 (5 bases). V was shortened by 8 bases and J by 2 bases, with 9 bases between the two germline ends. Germline V gene lookup returns CDR1 WSHSY and CDR2 SAAADI. The CDR3 has 13 residues. CDR3: CASGQGTNEKLFF. The CDR3 DNA is TGCGCCAGCGGTCAGGGCACTAATGAAAAACTGTTTTTT.